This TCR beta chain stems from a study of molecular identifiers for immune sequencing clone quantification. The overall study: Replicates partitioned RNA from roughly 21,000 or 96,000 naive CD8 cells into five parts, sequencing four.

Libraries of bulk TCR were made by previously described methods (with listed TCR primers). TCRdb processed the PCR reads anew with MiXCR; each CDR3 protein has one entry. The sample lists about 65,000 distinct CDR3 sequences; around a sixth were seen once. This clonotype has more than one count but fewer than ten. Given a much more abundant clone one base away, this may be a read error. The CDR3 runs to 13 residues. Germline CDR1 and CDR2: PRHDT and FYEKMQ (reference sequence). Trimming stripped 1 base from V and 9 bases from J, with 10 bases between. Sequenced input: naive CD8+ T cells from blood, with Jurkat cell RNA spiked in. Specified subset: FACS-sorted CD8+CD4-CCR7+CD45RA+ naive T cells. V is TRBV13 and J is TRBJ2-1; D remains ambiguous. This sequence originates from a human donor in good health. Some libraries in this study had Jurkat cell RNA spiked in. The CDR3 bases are TGTGCCAGCAGCTTAGAACTCAGGACTGAGCAGTTCTTC. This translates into CASSLELRTEQFF. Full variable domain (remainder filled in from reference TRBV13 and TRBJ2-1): AAGVIQSPRHLIKEKRETATLKCYPIPRHDTVYWYQQGPGQDPQFLISFYEKMQSDKGSIPDRFSAQQFSDYHSELNMSSLELGDSALYFCASSLELRTEQFFGPGTRLTVL.